This T cell receptor (beta chain) was profiled in a study of shared clonotypes between healthy human individuals. This clone was recorded once. Its antigen remains unknown. Other DNA sequences from this sample encode an identical CDR3 as well. Positive CCR7 selection of CD45RO-negative cells yielded the naive CD8 cells, and terminally differentiated effector memory CD45RA+ cells were excluded. Regarding the study as a whole: Generally, naive subsets (rather than memory subsets) showed larger estimated richness.

Germline V lookup: CDR1 MDHEN, CDR2 SYDVKM. The CDR3 has 14 residues. The V segment lost 6 bases and the J segment 1 base; nucleotides outside the gene matches: 6. Sequencing was at deep level. Sequencing was performed with immunoSEQ multiplex PCR; in TCRdb, only in-frame clones are kept and a portion is missing. The sample carries roughly 2.1 million clones, roughly 91% recorded once. The TCR comes from a man aged 18 to 30 in good health. Some clones in this sample may be carry-over from other donors' samples. Specimen: naive CD8+ T cells from PBMCs. The J gene is TRBJ2-7, the V gene TRBV28; TRBD1 agrees at 7 bases. The CDR3 protein is CASRRTGRSYEQYF. The CDR3 DNA sequence: TGTGCCAGCAGACGGACAGGCCGTTCCTACGAGCAGTACTTC.